These 27 T cell receptor beta chains share one sample of origin, sequenced in a study of human T cells and chemical hapten exposure. Time point specified: patch test 1, 2 weeks after DPC sensitization. Documented treatment: therapeutic diphenylcyclopropenone sensitization with weekly scalp DPC. TCRdb independently ran MiXCR on the RACE reads; one entry per CDR3 protein. Among about 70,000 distinct CDR3 sequences listed, around 10% were seen once. Sequenced material: whole blood, taken in connection with sensitization to the hapten diphenylcyclopropenone (DPC). The source is a woman aged 40 to 50 with alopecia areata. Some clones in this sample may be carry-over from other donors' samples.

Comments on this clonotype: One end of the junction does not line up with germline, which may come from a read error. This chain joins TRBV7-2 and TRBJ1-6; 12 bases are shared with TRBD1. Germline assignment: CDR1 SGHTA and CDR2 FQGNSA. This CDR3 comprises 15 residues. CDR3 sequence: CASSPDGTGGPILPF. The DNA for the CDR3 is TGTGCCAGCAGCCCAGACGGGACAGGGGGCCCAATTTTACCATTT. Full variable domain (rest looked up from reference TRBV7-2 and TRBJ1-6): GAGVSQSPSNKVTEKGKDVELRCDPISGHTALYWYRQSLGQGLEFLIYFQGNSAPDKSGLPSDRFSAERTGGSVSTLTIQRTQQEDSAVYLCASSPDGTGGPILPFGNGTRLTVT.

The sample holds a few counts of this clonotype. V usage is TRBV12-3 or TRBV12-4 and J usage is TRBJ2-1; D call uncertain. Trimming removed 6 bases from V and 4 bases from J, with 13 bases in between. The CDR3 is made up of 14 amino acids. The CDR3 DNA is TGTGCCAGCAGGCCCTGGTTAGGGTACAATGAGCAGTTCTTC. Its protein product is CASRPWLGYNEQFF.

V and J are TRBV6-5 and TRBJ1-1; unclear D gene. Per the germline V gene, CDR1 is MNHEY and CDR2 is SVGAGI. The CDR3 length is 15 residues. With 0 bases removed from V and 11 bases from J, the gap between germline ends came to 19 bases. The CDR3 bases are TGTGCCAGCAGTTACTCCAACCAGGCGCGGGAGGAGGCTTTCTTT. As protein: CASSYSNQAREEAFF.

This chain uses TRBV4-3 with TRBJ1-2; the D gene is possibly TRBD1 (6 bases). The V end was cut by 0 bases, the J end by 8 bases, with 16 bases between. The CDR3 contains 15 residues. CDR1 LGHNA and CDR2 YSLEER come from the germline V gene. The CDR3 is CASSQELAGVEGYTF. CDR3 nucleotide sequence: TGCGCCAGCAGCCAAGAGTTGGCAGGGGTTGAGGGCTACACCTTC.

The chain carries TRBV6-6 and TRBJ1-1; TRBD1 matches at 7 bases. J was trimmed by 4 bases and V by 8 bases; bases with no gene match: 4. The germline gives CDR1 MNHNY, CDR2 SVGAGI (reference sequence). The CDR3 is made up of 12 amino acids. CDR3 nucleotides: TGTGCCAGCCACAGGGGTGGCACTGAAGCTTTCTTT. This sequence encodes CASHRGGTEAFF.

This clonotype came up a few times. V gene TRBV11-2 combines with J gene TRBJ2-2, with D possibly being TRBD1 or TRBD2 (6 bases each). V was clipped by 3 bases and J by 6 bases, with 8 bases between them. The V gene's germline CDR1 is SGHAT and CDR2 FQNNGV. This CDR3 spans 13 amino acids. CDR3 sequence reads: CASSFGGPGELFF. The CDR3 DNA follows: TGTGCCAGCAGCTTCGGGGGCCCCGGGGAGCTGTTTTTT.

This clonotype was observed a few times. The V call is TRBV5-4, the J call TRBJ2-1; 11 nucleotides match TRBD2. Germline V gene data show CDR1 as SGHNT and CDR2 as YYREEE (reference sequence). This CDR3 is 17 amino acids long. The V segment lost 4 bases and the J segment 1 base; nucleotides outside the gene matches: 7. The CDR3 loop is CASSIKTSGVSYNEQFF. As DNA, the CDR3 is TGTGCCAGCAGCATAAAGACTAGCGGGGTATCCTACAATGAGCAGTTCTTC.

This clonotype was detected many times. This chain joins TRBV20-1 and TRBJ1-5; TRBD1 might be the D (6 bases). Germline CDR1 reads DFQATT; CDR2 reads SNEGSKA (reference sequence). V lost 5 bases, J lost 7 bases, and 21 bases lay in between. The CDR3 is 15 amino acids. CDR3 loop: CSALPDRPGTQPQHF. As DNA, the CDR3 is TGCAGTGCTTTACCAGACAGGCCAGGGACCCAGCCCCAGCATTTT.

At least ten counts were recorded for this clonotype. The V gene is TRBV7-8, the J gene TRBJ2-1; 11 bases map to TRBD2. CDR1 and CDR2 (germline): SGHVS, FQNEAQ. V lost 0 bases and J lost 13; bases outside the gene matches: 17. The length of the CDR3 is 18 residues. The CDR3 spells CASSLAVTSGAQVIEQFF. CDR3 bases: TGTGCCAGCAGCTTAGCCGTGACTAGCGGGGCGCAGGTGATTGAACAGTTCTTC. Full variable domain (outside the CDR3, taken from reference TRBV7-8 and TRBJ2-1): GAGVSQSPRYKVAKRGQDVALRCDPISGHVSLFWYQQALGQGPEFLTYFQNEAQLDKSGLPSDRFFAERPEGSVSTLKIQRTQQEDSAVYLCASSLAVTSGAQVIEQFFGPGTRLTVL.

This clonotype has just a few counts. This chain connects TRBV27 to TRBJ1-1; D unresolved. The CDR3 sequence is 12 residues long. Trimming pared 8 bases from V and 3 bases from J, leaving 10 bases between. Germline V CDR1 and CDR2: MNHEY, SMNVEV (reference sequence). The CDR3 sequence is CASGDRDTEAFF. The CDR3 DNA sequence: TGTGCCAGCGGGGATCGAGACACTGAAGCTTTCTTT.

The chain has TRBV5-6 and TRBJ2-5, with 15 nucleotides matching TRBD2. Germline V lookup: CDR1 SGHDT, CDR2 YYEEEE. CDR3 length equals 19 residues. V lost 2 bases, J lost 4 bases, and 12 bases stayed unmatched. The CDR3: CASSFLPGLAGGHGETQYF. CDR3 sequence (DNA): TGTGCCAGCAGCTTCCTACCGGGACTAGCGGGGGGCCATGGAGAGACCCAGTACTTC.

This clonotype has only a few counts. This chain joins TRBV7-2 and TRBJ1-6; D remains ambiguous. The CDR3 has 13 amino acids. CDR1 and CDR2 (germline): SGHTA, FQGNSA. Trimming removed 2 bases from V and 8 bases from J, with 7 bases in between. CDR3 loop: CASSLLQHSPLHF. The CDR3 DNA reads TGTGCCAGCAGCTTATTACAACATTCACCCCTCCACTTT.

DNA of the CDR3: TGTGCCATCAGTGAGGAGGTTTCCAATGAGCAGTTCTTC. As protein: CAISEEVSNEQFF. J is TRBJ2-1 and V is TRBV10-3; D is unclear. CDR3 size: 13 residues. V was pared by 2 bases and J by 6 bases, with 8 bases between. The V gene's germline CDR1 is ENHRY and CDR2 SYGVKD.

This clonotype was counted only a few times. J is TRBJ2-2 and V is TRBV7-9; D gene uncertain. V was shortened by 8 bases and J by 4 bases, with 17 bases between the two germline ends. This CDR3 contains 15 residues. The germline V gene has CDR1 SEHNR and CDR2 FQNEAQ (reference sequence). This CDR3 reads CASGPPTASTGELFF. The CDR3 nucleotides are TGTGCCAGCGGACCTCCTACGGCCAGCACCGGGGAGCTGTTTTTT.

The sample holds many counts of this clonotype. The chain couples TRBV6-2 or TRBV6-3 to TRBJ2-6, with D unresolved. The CDR3 runs 15 residues. Germline V gene lookup returns CDR1 MNHEY and CDR2 SVGEGT. Between the trimmed V and J ends, which lost 0 bases and 2 bases, there was a span of 5 bases. The chain's CDR3 is CASSYSIAGANVLTF. Here the CDR3 DNA reads TGTGCCAGCAGTTACTCGATTGCTGGGGCCAACGTCCTGACTTTC.

This clonotype was observed many times. This chain connects TRBV20-1 to TRBJ1-1; 11 bases are shared with TRBD1. Germline values: CDR1 DFQATT, CDR2 SNEGSKA (reference sequence). V was clipped by 4 bases and J by 1 base; unmatched bases: 5. This CDR3 has 15 residues. The DNA of the CDR3 is TGCAGTGCTATAGGACAGGGGGCTAGGAACACTGAAGCTTTCTTT. As protein: CSAIGQGARNTEAFF.

This clonotype appeared a few times. The rearrangement links TRBV20-1 to TRBJ1-4; D is possibly TRBD1 (5 bases). From germline, CDR1 is DFQATT and CDR2 SNEGSKA (reference sequence). The CDR3 consists of 16 residues. Trimming pared 8 bases from V and 8 bases from J, leaving 27 bases between. The CDR3 DNA follows: TGCAGTCTTCTACTAAAACGCAGGGAGGGTTTGGAAAAACTGTTTTTT. It translates to CSLLLKRREGLEKLFF.

V gene TRBV27 combines with J gene TRBJ2-1; D possibly corresponds to TRBD2 (7 bases). Germline values: CDR1 MNHEY, CDR2 SMNVEV (reference sequence). This CDR3 comprises 14 residues. V shed 2 bases and J shed 7 bases, with 12 bases lying between them. For the CDR3, the DNA is TGTGCCAGCAGTTTACGGGGGAGGGGGAATGAGCAGTTCTTC. Amino acid sequence: CASSLRGRGNEQFF.

The sample holds many counts of this clonotype. The chain employs TRBV12-3 or TRBV12-4 and TRBJ2-1, with 9 bases that match TRBD1. V lost 3 bases and J lost 4; bases outside the gene matches: 10. The length of the CDR3 is 17 residues. The CDR3 region is CASSLGTGFQGYNEQFF. The CDR3 nucleotides read TGTGCCAGCAGTTTGGGGACAGGGTTTCAAGGATACAATGAGCAGTTCTTC.

The sample holds many counts of this clonotype. The chain is built from TRBV29-1 and TRBJ2-6; D possibly corresponds to TRBD2 (5 bases). The CDR3 is 15 residues long. The V and J ends lost 2 bases and 0 bases respectively, with 8 bases between them. The germline CDR1 and CDR2 sequences are SQVTM and ANQGSEA. The CDR3: CSVESAGSGANVLTF. The CDR3 DNA reads as TGCAGCGTTGAAAGCGCGGGCTCTGGGGCCAACGTCCTGACTTTC.

Many counts were recorded for this clonotype. V gene TRBV14 combines with J gene TRBJ2-3, with 12 bases lining up with TRBD1. In germline, CDR1 is SGHDN, CDR2 FVKESK. V shed 2 bases, J shed 3 bases, and the junction held 9 bases outside the gene matches. The CDR3 is made up of 18 amino acids. CDR3: CASSQRPGTGGRTDTQYF. For the CDR3, the DNA is TGTGCCAGCAGCCAACGCCCCGGGACAGGGGGCAGAACAGATACGCAGTATTTT.

This clonotype has a count of ten or more. V usage is TRBV7-2 and J usage is TRBJ2-7; a weak D match, TRBD2 (5 bases). Per the germline V gene, CDR1 is SGHTA and CDR2 is FQGNSA. This CDR3 has 14 amino acids. The germline V and J ends were trimmed by 2 bases and 3 bases, with 11 bases remaining between them. CDR3 in DNA: TGTGCCAGCAGCTTAACCGGGATTCTCTACGAGCAGTACTTC. Protein product: CASSLTGILYEQYF. Complete variable domain (other parts from reference TRBV7-2 and TRBJ2-7): GAGVSQSPSNKVTEKGKDVELRCDPISGHTALYWYRQSLGQGLEFLIYFQGNSAPDKSGLPSDRFSAERTGGSVSTLTIQRTQQEDSAVYLCASSLTGILYEQYFGPGTRLTVT.

This clonotype was picked up many times. The gene calls are TRBV5-4 and TRBJ2-3, with D perhaps matching TRBD2 (7 bases). CDR3 size: 15 residues. Germline-derived CDR1 and CDR2 are SGHNT and YYREEE (reference sequence). Trimming pared 4 bases from V and 4 bases from J, leaving 16 bases between. The CDR3 spells CASSTRGAGADTQYF. CDR3 nucleotides: TGTGCCAGCAGCACCCGGGGGGCCGGGGCAGATACGCAGTATTTT.

The chain is built from TRBV14 and TRBJ2-1, with no clear D. The CDR3 is 16 residues long. Germline CDR1 reads SGHDN; CDR2 reads FVKESK. With 6 bases removed from V and 0 bases from J, the gap between germline ends came to 15 bases. DNA for the CDR3: TGTGCCAGCAGTCAAATGAGGCGAAGCTCCTACAATGAGCAGTTCTTC. This encodes CASSQMRRSSYNEQFF. Full variable domain (remainder filled in from reference TRBV14 and TRBJ2-1): EAGVTQFPSHSVIEKGQTVTLRCDPISGHDNLYWYRRVMGKEIKFLLHFVKESKQDESGMPNNRFLAERTGGTYSTLKVQPAELEDSGVYFCASSQMRRSSYNEQFFGPGTRLTVL.

The table lists this clonotype with a few counts. This rearrangement joins TRBV12-3 or TRBV12-4 to TRBJ2-1, with 8 bases lining up with TRBD2. The CDR3 length is 15 residues. V dropped 2 bases and J dropped 7; count of bases not matched to a gene: 7. This CDR3 reads CASSLYSGEVNEQFF. The DNA of the CDR3 is TGTGCCAGCAGTTTATATAGCGGGGAAGTTAATGAGCAGTTCTTC.

This clonotype turned up a few times. This chain uses TRBV6-5 with TRBJ1-5, with TRBD1 identical over 9 bases. The CDR3 spans 15 residues. The V segment lost 7 bases and the J segment 4 bases; nucleotides outside the gene matches: 8. CDR1 and CDR2 (germline): MNHEY, SVGAGI. DNA for the CDR3: TGTGCCAGCACCCGACAGGGGGTATCAAATCAGCCCCAGCATTTT. It yields the protein CASTRQGVSNQPQHF.

The V call is TRBV12-3 or TRBV12-4, the J call TRBJ2-1, with TRBD2 identical over 12 bases. Unmatched junction bases numbered 5, after V lost 5 bases and J lost 0 bases. The CDR3 contains 17 residues. The CDR3 nucleotides are TGTGCCAGCAGTGTACTAGCGGGGGGAAGCTCCTACAATGAGCAGTTCTTC. It codes for CASSVLAGGSSYNEQFF.